The rows below give T cell receptor beta chains drawn from one sample of a study of long-term antiretroviral therapy in people with HIV. Method: immunoSEQ multiplex PCR; TCRdb's copy keeps in-frame clones and lacks some. There are under 20,000 clones in the sample; roughly 80% occur only once, and around 10% lies in the top ten. The input for sequencing was unsorted PBMCs, taken 0.2 years after starting antiretroviral therapy. The receptors come from a woman between 35 and 50 years old with HIV. The CDR3 runs from the conserved cysteine through the conserved F or W. D genes are given only for firm matches. For some rows the clone size is stated as once, few or many, or as a class when expanded; others skip it.

size	V	J	D	CDR3	DNA
-	TRBV7-2	TRBJ1-1	-	CASSLVRGGGTEAFF	TGTGCCAGCAGCTTAGTCAGGGGAGGTGGCACTGAAGCTTTCTTT
-	TRBV2	TRBJ2-2	-	CASSEDPGSTGELFF	TGTGCCAGCAGTGAAGATCCGGGGTCCACCGGGGAGCTGTTTTTT
-	TRBV10-1	TRBJ2-5	TRBD2	CASSERTSGAETQYF	TGCGCCAGCAGTGAGAGGACTAGCGGGGCCGAGACCCAGTACTTC
-	TRBV29-1	TRBJ1-3	TRBD1	CSVVWQGANTIYF	TGCAGCGTTGTCTGGCAGGGGGCGAACACCATATATTTT
-	TRBV5-1	TRBJ1-1	TRBD1	CASSLATGGGNTEAFF	TGCGCCAGCAGCTTGGCCACAGGGGGCGGGAACACTGAAGCTTTCTTT
few	TRBV7-9	TRBJ2-7	TRBD1	CASSSKDRDRGSYEQYF	TGTGCCAGCAGCTCCAAAGACCGGGACAGGGGGTCCTACGAGCAGTACTTC
-	TRBV4-1	TRBJ2-7	TRBD1	CASSLGGQASYEQYF	TGCGCCAGCAGCCTAGGGGGACAGGCCTCCTACGAGCAGTACTTC
-	TRBV5-5	TRBJ1-1	-	CASSLGRSNTEAFF	TGTGCCAGCAGCTTGGGACGGTCGAACACTGAAGCTTTCTTT
-	TRBV5-6	TRBJ2-3	-	CASRYGGLSTDTQYF	TGTGCCAGCCGCTACGGGGGGCTCAGCACAGATACGCAGTATTTT
-	TRBV12-5	TRBJ2-5	-	CASGPPQKETQYF	TGTGCTAGTGGCCCCCCCCAGAAAGAGACCCAGTACTTC
-	TRBV7-2	TRBJ2-7	-	CASSLEVPYYEQYF	TGTGCCAGCAGCTTAGAGGTCCCGTACTACGAGCAGTACTTC
-	TRBV11-2	TRBJ2-1	TRBD2	CASSLEWGVGSGATNEQFF	TGTGCCAGCAGCTTAGAATGGGGGGTAGGGAGCGGGGCAACCAATGAGCAGTTCTTC
-	TRBV2	TRBJ1-1	TRBD1	CASSERVTGTGGNTEAFF	TGTGCCAGCAGTGAAAGAGTAACCGGGACAGGGGGTAACACTGAAGCTTTCTTT
-	TRBV18	TRBJ2-7	TRBD1	CASSTQGAAYEQYF	TGTGCCAGCTCAACGCAGGGGGCGGCCTACGAGCAGTACTTC
once	TRBV5-5	TRBJ2-5	TRBD2	CASSASGDVGETQYF	TGTGCCAGCAGCGCCAGCGGGGACGTTGGAGAGACCCAGTACTTC
few	TRBV19	TRBJ2-1	-	CASNNMGDEQFF	TGTGCCAGTAATAACATGGGGGATGAGCAGTTCTTC
once	TRBV19	TRBJ2-7	TRBD1	CASSLSGGLYEQYF	TGTGCCAGTAGTCTGTCAGGGGGCCTCTACGAGCAGTACTTC
-	TRBV10-3	TRBJ1-2	-	CAIMPEPNYGYTF	TGTGCCATCATGCCAGAGCCTAACTATGGCTACACCTTC
medium-sized	TRBV23-1	TRBJ1-2	-	CASSRARENGYTF	TGCGCCAGCAGTCGAGCGAGGGAGAACGGCTACACCTTC
-	TRBV7-2	TRBJ2-1	-	CASSTRPSNEGTNEQFF	TGTGCCAGCAGCACTAGACCGTCGAATGAGGGAACAAATGAGCAGTTCTTC
-	TRBV28	TRBJ1-5	-	CASSTPGGNQPQHF	TGTGCCAGCAGTACTCCGGGGGGCAATCAGCCCCAGCATTTT
-	TRBV5-1	TRBJ1-1	-	CASSLVPRNTEAFF	TGCGCCAGCAGCTTGGTACCACGGAACACTGAAGCTTTCTTT
-	TRBV27	TRBJ1-1	-	CASSLFPVWGGSGANTEAFF	TGTGCCAGCAGTTTATTTCCCGTGTGGGGAGGGTCGGGAGCGAACACTGAAGCTTTCTTT
-	TRBV9	TRBJ2-1	TRBD2	CASSGEGTSGGSYNEQFF	TGTGCCAGCAGCGGAGAAGGGACTAGCGGGGGATCCTACAATGAGCAGTTCTTC
-	TRBV28	TRBJ1-5	TRBD1	CASSLGQGNQPQHF	TGTGCCAGCAGTCTCGGACAGGGCAATCAGCCCCAGCATTTT
-	TRBV4-2	TRBJ2-3	-	CASSPDSGLGIVDTQYF	TGTGCCAGCAGCCCGGATAGTGGTTTAGGAATTGTAGATACGCAGTATTTT
-	TRBV27	TRBJ1-3	-	CASSLLSGNTIYF	TGTGCCAGCAGCCTACTTTCAGGAAACACCATATATTTT
-	TRBV11-2	TRBJ2-7	TRBD2	CASKAGSYEQYF	TGTGCCAGCAAAGCGGGGAGCTACGAGCAGTACTTC
-	TRBV11-1	TRBJ2-7	-	CASSLLGGPSYEQYF	TGTGCCAGCAGCTTATTGGGGGGGCCCTCCTACGAGCAGTACTTC
-	TRBV19	TRBJ2-7	TRBD2	CAARASGTYEQYF	TGTGCCGCGAGGGCTAGCGGTACCTACGAGCAGTACTTC
-	TRBV15	TRBJ2-3	TRBD2	CATSRDRLGEGFGTDTQYF	TGTGCCACCAGCAGAGATCGACTGGGGGAGGGCTTTGGGACAGATACGCAGTATTTT
-	TRBV5-4	TRBJ2-7	TRBD1	CASADREGSNYEQYF	TGTGCCAGCGCAGACAGGGAAGGTTCAAACTACGAGCAGTACTTC
-	TRBV29-1	TRBJ2-1	-	CSVLARGGWTWRNEQFF	TGCAGCGTTCTGGCCAGGGGGGGATGGACGTGGCGCAATGAGCAGTTCTTC
once	TRBV6-6	TRBJ2-7	-	CASSPRDPSYEQYF	TGTGCCAGCAGTCCCCGGGACCCGAGCTACGAGCAGTACTTC
-	TRBV4-3	TRBJ1-2	-	CASGGGYGYTF	TGCGCCAGCGGAGGGGGCTATGGCTACACCTTC
-	TRBV6-6	TRBJ2-7	-	CASTLRTETAYEQYF	TGTGCCAGCACCCTGCGGACGGAGACAGCCTACGAGCAGTACTTC
-	TRBV5-4	TRBJ1-1	-	CASSLAYSGIGTEAFF	TGTGCCAGCAGCTTGGCCTATTCAGGGATCGGCACTGAAGCTTTCTTT
few	TRBV7-9	TRBJ2-5	-	CASRNTRDTSGETQYF	TGTGCCAGCAGGAACACCCGGGACACCTCTGGAGAGACCCAGTACTTC
-	TRBV5-1	TRBJ2-2	-	CASSLELFVTGELFF	TGCGCCAGCAGCTTGGAACTATTCGTCACCGGGGAGCTGTTTTTT
few	TRBV2	TRBJ1-4	-	CASSVTGYNEKLFF	TGTGCCAGCAGTGTTACAGGCTATAATGAAAAACTGTTTTTT
-	TRBV5-4	TRBJ2-3	TRBD2	CASSPNPGREQYF	TGTGCCAGCAGCCCAAACCCCGGGAGGGAGCAGTATTTT
-	TRBV7-2	TRBJ2-7	TRBD2	CASSFGTIYEQYF	TGTGCCAGCAGCTTCGGGACTATCTACGAGCAGTACTTC
-	TRBV29-1	TRBJ2-1	-	CSVEYADTHYNEQFF	TGCAGCGTTGAATACGCGGACACTCACTACAATGAGCAGTTCTTC